This T cell receptor (beta chain) was recorded in a study of blood T cell repertoires in COVID-19. Study-wide background: Material from acute and convalescent COVID-19 was sourced from the United States, Italy and Spain. PBMCs, B-cell-depleted T cells, or T cells provided the cDNA or gDNA that made up the material.

Under the authors' procedure: Amplification of reference gene primers provided the estimated nucleated cell counts. Assay: immunoSEQ multiplex PCR; the TCRdb copy retains only in-frame clones and omits some. The DNA was the basis for D and trimming; V, J and clone size are from that table. The profile covers about 55,000 clones, with over 75% appearing a single time and approximately 6.2% taken by the ten largest. V gave up 0 bases and J gave up 0 bases, with 6 bases separating them. CDR1 is MNHEY and CDR2 is SVGEGT in the germline V gene. The CDR3 has 15 amino acids. The chain has TRBV6-2 or TRBV6-3 and TRBJ1-5, with D uncertain. Sequenced material: peripheral blood. This TCR was sampled from a man aged 40-50 years with acute or convalescent COVID-19. The CDR3 DNA follows: TGTGCCAGCAGTTACTCCGGGGTTAGCAATCAGCCCCAGCATTTT. Its protein is CASSYSGVSNQPQHF.